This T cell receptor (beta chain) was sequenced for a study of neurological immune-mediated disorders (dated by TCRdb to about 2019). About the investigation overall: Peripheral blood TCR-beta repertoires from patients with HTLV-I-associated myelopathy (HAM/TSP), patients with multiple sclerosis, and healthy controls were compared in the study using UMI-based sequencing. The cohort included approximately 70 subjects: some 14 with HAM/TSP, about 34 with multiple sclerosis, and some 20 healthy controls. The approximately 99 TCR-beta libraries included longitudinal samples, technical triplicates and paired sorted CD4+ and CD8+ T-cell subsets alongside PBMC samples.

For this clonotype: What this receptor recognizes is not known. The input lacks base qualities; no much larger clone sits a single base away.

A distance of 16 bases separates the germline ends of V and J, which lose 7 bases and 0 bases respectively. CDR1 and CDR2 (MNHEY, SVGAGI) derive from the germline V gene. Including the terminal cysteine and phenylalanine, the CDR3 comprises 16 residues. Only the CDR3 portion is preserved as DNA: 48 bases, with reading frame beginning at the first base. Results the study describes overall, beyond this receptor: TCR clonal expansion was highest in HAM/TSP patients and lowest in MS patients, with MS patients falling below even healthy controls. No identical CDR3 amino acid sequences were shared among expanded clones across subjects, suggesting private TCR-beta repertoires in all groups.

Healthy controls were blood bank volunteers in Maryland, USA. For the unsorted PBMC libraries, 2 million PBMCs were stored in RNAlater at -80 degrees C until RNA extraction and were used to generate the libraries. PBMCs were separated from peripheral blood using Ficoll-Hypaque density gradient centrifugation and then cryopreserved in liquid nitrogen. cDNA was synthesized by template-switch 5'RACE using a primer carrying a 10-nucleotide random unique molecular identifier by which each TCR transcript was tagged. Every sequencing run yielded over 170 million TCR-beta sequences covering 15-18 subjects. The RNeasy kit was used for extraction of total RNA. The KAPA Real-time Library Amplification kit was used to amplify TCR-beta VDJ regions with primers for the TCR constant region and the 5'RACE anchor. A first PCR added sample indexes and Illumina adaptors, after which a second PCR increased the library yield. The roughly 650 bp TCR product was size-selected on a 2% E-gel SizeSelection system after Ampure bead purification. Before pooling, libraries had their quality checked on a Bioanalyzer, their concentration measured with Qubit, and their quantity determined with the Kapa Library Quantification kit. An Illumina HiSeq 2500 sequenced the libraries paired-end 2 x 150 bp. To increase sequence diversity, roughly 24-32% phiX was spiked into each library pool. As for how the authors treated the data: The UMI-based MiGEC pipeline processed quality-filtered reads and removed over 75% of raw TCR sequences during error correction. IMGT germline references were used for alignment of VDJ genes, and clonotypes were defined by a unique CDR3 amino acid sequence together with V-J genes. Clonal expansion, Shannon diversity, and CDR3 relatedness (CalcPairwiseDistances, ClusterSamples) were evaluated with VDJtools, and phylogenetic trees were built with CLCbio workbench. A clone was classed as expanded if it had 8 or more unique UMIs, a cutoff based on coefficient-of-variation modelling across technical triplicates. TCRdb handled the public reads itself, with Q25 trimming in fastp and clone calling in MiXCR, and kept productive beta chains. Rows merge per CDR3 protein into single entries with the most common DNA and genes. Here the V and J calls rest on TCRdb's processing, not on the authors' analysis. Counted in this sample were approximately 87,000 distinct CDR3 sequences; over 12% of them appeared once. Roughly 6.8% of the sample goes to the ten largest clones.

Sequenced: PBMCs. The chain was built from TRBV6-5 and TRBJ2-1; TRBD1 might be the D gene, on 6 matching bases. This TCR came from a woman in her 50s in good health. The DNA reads TGTGCCAGCAAACCAGGAAGGACAGCCTCCTACAATGAGCAGTTCTTC. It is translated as CASKPGRTASYNEQFF.